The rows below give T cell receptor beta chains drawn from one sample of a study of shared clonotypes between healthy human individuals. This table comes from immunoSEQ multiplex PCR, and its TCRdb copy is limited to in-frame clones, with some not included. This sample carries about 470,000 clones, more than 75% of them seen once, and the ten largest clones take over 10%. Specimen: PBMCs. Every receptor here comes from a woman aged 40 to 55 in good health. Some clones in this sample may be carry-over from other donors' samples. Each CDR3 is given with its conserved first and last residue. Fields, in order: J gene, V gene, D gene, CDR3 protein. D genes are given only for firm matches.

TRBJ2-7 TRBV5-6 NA CASSLAPFGAYEQYF
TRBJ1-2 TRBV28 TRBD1 CASSFPNTGTEPDGYTF
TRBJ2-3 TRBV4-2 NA CASSQGSSRTDTQYF
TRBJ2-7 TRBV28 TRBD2 CASSLERELGDEQYF
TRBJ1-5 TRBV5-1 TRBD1 CASSPGTVNQPQHF
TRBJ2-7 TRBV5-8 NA CASSQGTNSYEQYF
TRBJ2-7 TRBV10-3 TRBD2 CAISVSGLAGGEQYF
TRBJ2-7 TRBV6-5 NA CASSNSRDSYEQYF
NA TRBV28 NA CASSPSNWSYEQYF
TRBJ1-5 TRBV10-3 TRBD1 CAIGQGDQPQHF
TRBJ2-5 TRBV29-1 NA CSVARATPPERETQYF
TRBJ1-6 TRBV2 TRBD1 CASSESGQDNSPLHF
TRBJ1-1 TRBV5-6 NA CASSLAGWGATEAFF
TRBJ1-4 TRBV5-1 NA CASSLIGQVEEKLFF
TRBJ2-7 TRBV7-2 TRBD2 CASSFESGWTSGRAYEQYF
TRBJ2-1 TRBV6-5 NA CASSPGTHYNEQFF
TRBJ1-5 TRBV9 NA CASSALGAPDQPQHF
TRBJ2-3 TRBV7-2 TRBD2 CASSSRLAETDTQYF
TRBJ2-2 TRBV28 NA CASSGDPNTGELFF
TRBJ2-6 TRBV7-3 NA CASSLGLRSGANVLTF
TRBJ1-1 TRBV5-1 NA CGRKRTEAFF
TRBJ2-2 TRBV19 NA CASSIQRNTGELFF
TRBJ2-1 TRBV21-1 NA CASSKVRQVDNEQFF
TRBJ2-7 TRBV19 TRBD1 CASTATGTERHEQYF
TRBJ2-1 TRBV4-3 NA CASSQDGGPKELNEQFF
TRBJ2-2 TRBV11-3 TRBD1 CASSSRDRDPGELFF
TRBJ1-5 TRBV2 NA CASSQIRVSNQPQHF
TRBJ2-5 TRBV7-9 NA CASSQTSEETQYF
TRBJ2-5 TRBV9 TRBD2 CASSVTGGGQETQYF
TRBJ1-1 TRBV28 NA CASRPTVPTEAFF
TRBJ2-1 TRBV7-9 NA CASSLSFSKDKDNEQFF
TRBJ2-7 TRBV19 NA CASSIEAGALGYYDYEQYF
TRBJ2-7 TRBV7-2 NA CASSPGRAYEQYF
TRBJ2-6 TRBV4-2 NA CASSQTESSGANVLTF